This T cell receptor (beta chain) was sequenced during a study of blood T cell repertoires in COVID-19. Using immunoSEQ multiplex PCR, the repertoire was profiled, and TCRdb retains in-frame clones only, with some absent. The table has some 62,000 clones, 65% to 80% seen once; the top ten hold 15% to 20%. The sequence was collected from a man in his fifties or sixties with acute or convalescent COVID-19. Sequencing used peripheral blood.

CDR3 amino acids: CASSQGTGADTEAFF. In DNA form, the CDR3 reads TGTGCCAGCAGCCAAGGTACAGGGGCGGACACTGAAGCTTTCTTT. The V call is TRBV4-2, the J call TRBJ1-1; 7 bases agree with TRBD1. Germline V gene lookup returns CDR1 LGHNA and CDR2 YNFKEQ. J lost 3 bases, V lost 1 base, and 5 bases had no gene match. The CDR3 runs to 15 residues.